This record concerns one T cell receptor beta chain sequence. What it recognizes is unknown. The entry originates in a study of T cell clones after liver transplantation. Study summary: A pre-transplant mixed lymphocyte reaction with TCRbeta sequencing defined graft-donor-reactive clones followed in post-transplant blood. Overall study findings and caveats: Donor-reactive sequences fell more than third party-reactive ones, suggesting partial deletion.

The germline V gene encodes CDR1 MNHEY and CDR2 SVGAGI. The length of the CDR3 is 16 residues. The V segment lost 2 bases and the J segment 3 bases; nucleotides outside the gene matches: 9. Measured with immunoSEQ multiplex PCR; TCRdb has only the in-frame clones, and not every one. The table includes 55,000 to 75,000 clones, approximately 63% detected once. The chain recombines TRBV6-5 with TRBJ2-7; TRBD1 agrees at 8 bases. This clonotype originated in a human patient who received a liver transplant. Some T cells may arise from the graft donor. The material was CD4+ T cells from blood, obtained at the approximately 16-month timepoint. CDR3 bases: TGTGCCAGCAGTTACCAGGGTAGGACAGGGTACTACGAGCAGTACTTC. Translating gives CASSYQGRTGYYEQYF.